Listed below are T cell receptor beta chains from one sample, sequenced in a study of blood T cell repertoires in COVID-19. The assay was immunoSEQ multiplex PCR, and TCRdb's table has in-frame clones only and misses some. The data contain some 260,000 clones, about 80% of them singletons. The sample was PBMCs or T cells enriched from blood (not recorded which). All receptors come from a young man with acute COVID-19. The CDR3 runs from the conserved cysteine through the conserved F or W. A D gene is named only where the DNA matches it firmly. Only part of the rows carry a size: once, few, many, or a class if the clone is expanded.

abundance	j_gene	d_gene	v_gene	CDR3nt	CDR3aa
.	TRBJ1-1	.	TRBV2	TGTGCCAGCAGTGAAGCGAGGGTGCGGCCCTTGAACACTGAAGCTTTCTTT	CASSEARVRPLNTEAFF
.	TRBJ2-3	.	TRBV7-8	TGTGCCAGCAGCTTAGGCTGGACAGTGGGCACAGATACGCAGTATTTT	CASSLGWTVGTDTQYF
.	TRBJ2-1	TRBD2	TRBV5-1	TGCGCCAGCAGCTCTAGCGGGGAAAGCAATGAGCAGTTCTTC	CASSSSGESNEQFF
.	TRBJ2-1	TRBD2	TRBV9	TGTGCCAGCAGCGTAGAAGTCGTAGCGGGATCTTACAATGAGCAGTTCTTC	CASSVEVVAGSYNEQFF
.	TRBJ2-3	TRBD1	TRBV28	TGTGCCAGCAGTTTCCAGGCAGGGGGTAGAGATACGCAGTATTTT	CASSFQAGGRDTQYF
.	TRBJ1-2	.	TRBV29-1	TGCAGCGTGTCCCGACAAGGAGGCTACACCTTC	CSVSRQGGYTF
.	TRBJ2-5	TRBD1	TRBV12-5	TGTGCTAGTGGTTTGGGGACAGGGGGCTATGAGACCCAGTACTTC	CASGLGTGGYETQYF
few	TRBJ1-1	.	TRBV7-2	TGTGCCAGCAGCTTAGGTTTTCGGGGGAGGAACACTGAAGCTTTCTTT	CASSLGFRGRNTEAFF
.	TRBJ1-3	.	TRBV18	TGTGCCAGCTCAACCGACAGATATCCCGGAAACACCATATATTTT	CASSTDRYPGNTIYF
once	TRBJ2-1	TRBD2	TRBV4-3	TGCGCCAGCAGCCAAGAGCCTAGCGGGGGGTACAATGAGCAGTTCTTC	CASSQEPSGGYNEQFF
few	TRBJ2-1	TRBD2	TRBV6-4	TGTGCCAGCAGCCCCACTAGCGGGAGTGACAATGAGCAGTTCTTC	CASSPTSGSDNEQFF
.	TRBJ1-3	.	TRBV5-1	TGCGCCAGCAGGGAGGGGTTTGGAAACACCATATATTTT	CASREGFGNTIYF
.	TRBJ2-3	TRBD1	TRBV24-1	TGTGCCACCAGTGATCTAGGACAGGGCGGTCCAGATACGCAGTATTTT	CATSDLGQGGPDTQYF
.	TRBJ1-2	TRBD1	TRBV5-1	TGTGCCAGCAGCTTGGATACAGGGGCGGTGAATGGCTACACCTTC	CASSLDTGAVNGYTF
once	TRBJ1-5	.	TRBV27	TGTGCCAGCAGTTCGTCAGGGTGGAATCAGCCCCAGCATTTT	CASSSSGWNQPQHF
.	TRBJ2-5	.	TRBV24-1	TGTGCCACCAGTGCCCTGACAGGCGCGGCAGAGACCCAGTACTTC	CATSALTGAAETQYF